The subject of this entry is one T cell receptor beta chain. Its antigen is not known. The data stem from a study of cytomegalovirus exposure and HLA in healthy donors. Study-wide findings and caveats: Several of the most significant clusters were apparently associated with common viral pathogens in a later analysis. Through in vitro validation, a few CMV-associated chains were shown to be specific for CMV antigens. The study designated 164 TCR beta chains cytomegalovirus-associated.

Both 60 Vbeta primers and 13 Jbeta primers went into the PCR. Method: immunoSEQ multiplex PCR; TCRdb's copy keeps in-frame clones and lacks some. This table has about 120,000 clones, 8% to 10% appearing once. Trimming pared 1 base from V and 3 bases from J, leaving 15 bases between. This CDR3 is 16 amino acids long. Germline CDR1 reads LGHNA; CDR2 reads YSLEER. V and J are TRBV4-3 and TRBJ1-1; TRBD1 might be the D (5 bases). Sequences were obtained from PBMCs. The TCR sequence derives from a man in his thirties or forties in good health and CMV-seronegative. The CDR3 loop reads CASSQVTTAWYTEAFF. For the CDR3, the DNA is TGCGCCAGCAGCCAAGTAACGACAGCGTGGTACACTGAAGCTTTCTTT.